The 11 T cell receptor beta chains presented below share a single source sample, sequenced in a study of blood T cell repertoires in COVID-19. Assay used: immunoSEQ multiplex PCR; TCRdb lists only in-frame clones, some missing. Among 95,000 to 100,000 clones listed, approximately 84% were seen once. What was sequenced was peripheral blood. The receptor set was obtained from a woman aged 60 to 75 with acute or convalescent COVID-19.

This rearrangement joins TRBV28 to TRBJ1-5; D is possibly TRBD1 (5 bases). The germline V gene has CDR1 MDHEN and CDR2 SYDVKM. The V end lost 6 bases, the J end lost 7 bases, and 19 bases lay between the germline ends. There are 15 residues in the CDR3. The CDR3 DNA reads TGTGCCAGCAGGTCAGGGTCCCACATCCCACAGCCCCAGCATTTT. This encodes CASRSGSHIPQPQHF.

V and J are TRBV28 and TRBJ1-2; D call uncertain. V dropped 7 bases and J dropped 7 bases, with 10 bases sitting between them. The germline V gene has CDR1 MDHEN and CDR2 SYDVKM. The CDR3 is made up of 11 amino acids. The CDR3 reads CASTSPGGYTF. CDR3 nucleotides: TGTGCCAGCACCAGTCCGGGTGGCTACACCTTC.

This sequence joins TRBV28 and TRBJ2-7; 8 bases align to TRBD2. V was clipped by 5 bases and J by 7 bases; unmatched bases: 10. The CDR3 totals 14 residues. CDR1 MDHEN and CDR2 SYDVKM come from the germline V gene. The CDR3 sequence: CASSAPGGAREQYF. As DNA, the CDR3 is TGTGCCAGCAGTGCCCCGGGGGGGGCTAGGGAGCAGTACTTC.

This chain uses TRBV27 with TRBJ1-1, with 7 bases aligning to TRBD1. The germline CDR1 and CDR2 sequences are MNHEY and SMNVEV (reference sequence). The CDR3 consists of 13 residues. The V gene end was trimmed by 5 bases and the J gene end by 8 bases; junction bases not matched to a gene: 8. The CDR3 nucleotides read TGTGCCAGCAGTGCTATACAGGGGTACGAAGCTTTCTTT. It translates to CASSAIQGYEAFF.

The chain carries TRBV6-1 and TRBJ1-6; D possibly corresponds to TRBD1 (6 bases). The CDR3 length is 18 residues. In germline, CDR1 is MNHNS, CDR2 SASEGT. Trimming cost V 3 bases and J 0 bases, with 15 bases left between them. The CDR3 coding sequence is TGTGCCAGCAGTGAGGGGGCCATTTATAGCTCCTATAATTCACCCCTCCACTTT. Protein sequence: CASSEGAIYSSYNSPLHF.

Only a few counts were recorded for this clone. The CDR3 protein is CASGHRPSNSPLHF. The CDR3 coding sequence is TGTGCCAGTGGACATCGACCTTCTAATTCACCCCTCCACTTT. V usage is TRBV19 and J usage is TRBJ1-6; tentatively, D is TRBD1 (5 bases). The CDR3 covers 14 residues. Germline CDR1 LNHDA, CDR2 SQIVND (reference sequence). The V end lost 8 bases, the J end lost 6 bases, and 14 bases lay between the germline ends. The complete variable domain, with remaining parts taken from reference TRBV19 and TRBJ1-6, reads DGGITQSPKYLFRKEGQNVTLSCEQNLNHDAMYWYRQDPGQGLRLIYYSQIVNDFQKGDIAEGYSVSREKKESFPLTVTSAQKNPTAFYLCASGHRPSNSPLHFGNGTRLTVT.

This sequence joins TRBV7-2 and TRBJ2-3, with D perhaps matching TRBD2 (5 bases). Germline V lookup: CDR1 SGHTA, CDR2 FQGNSA. This CDR3 region has 15 residues. V was shortened by 5 bases and J by 3 bases, with 15 bases between the two germline ends. Here the CDR3 reads CASSPLTGGTDTQYF. In DNA form, the CDR3 reads TGTGCCAGCAGCCCCCTGACTGGAGGAACAGATACGCAGTATTTT.

This chain connects TRBV6-5 to TRBJ1-5, with D tentatively TRBD1 (5 bases). CDR1 and CDR2 from the germline V gene are MNHEY and SVGAGI. This CDR3 region has 14 residues. The V gene lost 7 bases and the J gene lost 11 bases, with 21 bases spanning the gap. The DNA of the CDR3 is TGTGCCAGCACCCTGGCCTGGGTCCAAGGGGCCCAGCATTTT. It encodes CASTLAWVQGAQHF.

The V and J genes are TRBV4-2 and TRBJ1-4, with 9 positions matching TRBD1. The V gene's germline CDR1 is LGHNA and CDR2 YNFKEQ. V lost 0 bases to trimming and J lost 4 bases; unmatched junction nucleotides: 6. This CDR3 is built from 17 residues. CDR3 nucleotide sequence: TGTGCCAGCAGCCAAGAGGGGACAGGGAATGGTAATGAAAAACTGTTTTTT. Encoded protein: CASSQEGTGNGNEKLFF.

The V call is TRBV6-5, the J call TRBJ2-1; 10 bases line up with TRBD2. Germline V gives CDR1 MNHEY, CDR2 SVGAGI. The ends lost 11 bases at V and 4 bases at J; junction bases unmatched: 8. The CDR3 runs to 14 residues. The CDR3 sequence is CAGTGTSDYNEQFF. DNA for the CDR3: TGTGCCGGCACCGGGACTAGCGATTACAATGAGCAGTTCTTC.

V usage is TRBV6-5 and J usage is TRBJ1-1; 7 bases map to TRBD1. The germline V gene has CDR1 MNHEY and CDR2 SVGAGI. This CDR3 is 13 amino acids long. V dropped 10 bases and J dropped 3; count of bases not matched to a gene: 8. The CDR3 DNA reads TGTGCCACCCAGGACAGGTCATACACTGAAGCTTTCTTT. Its protein is CATQDRSYTEAFF.